This TCR beta chain was identified in a study of post-analysis software for immune sequencing data (dated by TCRdb to between 2015 and 2016). A note on the overall study: The recorded disease courses included relapsing-remitting, secondary progressive and progressive-relapsing multiple sclerosis, and some patients had no subtype annotation. The patient repertoires were set against 10 or so previously published healthy control repertoires from donors whose ages ranged from 6 to 25 years. A subset of samples was prepared in parallel using single-end sample barcoding, then pooled and co-amplified after Illumina adapter ligation.

TCR beta repertoires were profiled from peripheral blood of roughly twelve young patients with multiple sclerosis to demonstrate the VDJtools post-analysis software. Multiple sclerosis patients were children and adolescents aged about 6 to 15 years. V has 7 bases trimmed and J has 4 bases trimmed; junction bases matching no gene number 11. Per the germline V gene, KGHDR is the CDR1 and SFDVKD is the CDR2. The CDR3 sequence holds 15 residues, the cysteine and phenylalanine included. CDR3 DNA is the only sequence kept; it has 45 bases, read in frame from the first base. Receptor amplification or capture employed PCR. Reads for this sample came from an Illumina HiSeq 2500. To reduce PCR and sequencing biases, unique molecular identifiers were built into the TCR beta cDNA libraries. Approximately 500,000 cDNA molecules were obtained per 1 to 10 million input T cells, so each molecule approximated one T cell. Patient libraries were prepared and sequenced with the same protocol used for the earlier healthy control dataset. Within a given batch, samples were prepared together, multiplexed and sequenced on the same HiSeq lane. The study's own analysis went as follows. MIGEC handled the raw barcoded reads, throwing out single-read molecular identifier groups before consensus assembly and CDR3 extraction. VDJtools was used for post-analysis of the clonotype tables, and diversity was normalized by down-sampling every dataset to the size of the smallest sample. To correct batch-related cross-sample contamination, repertoire overlap clustering matched CDR3 amino acid sequences but not nucleotide sequences. TCRdb ran its own pipeline on the public reads, namely fastp trimming at Q25 and MiXCR clone calling, and kept in-frame beta chains. Rows are combined by CDR3 protein, so each entry shows the most common genes and DNA. The V and J calls follow TCRdb's processing rather than the paper's. The sample data list 700,000 to 900,000 distinct CDR3 sequences, and more than 45% of these were observed just once. Roughly 4.9% of the sample is held by the ten biggest clonotypes.

About this clonotype: The antigen it recognizes is unknown. Base qualities are missing; no much larger clone stands one base away.

What the research found in general, with its limitations: Significantly lower normalized Chao1 diversity was found in multiple sclerosis patients than in controls, suggesting substantial peripheral T-cell clonal expansion. Several TRBV segments, including TRBV5-6, TRBV5-1 and TRBV20-1, were significantly more frequent in patients than controls. Direct clustering with F measure showed strong co-clustering of samples prepared in the same batch, prompting a batch-effect correction. The control group was slightly older than the multiple sclerosis patient group.

Here the chain combines TRBV24-1 and TRBJ2-5; 7 of the junction bases match TRBD1. The origin of this receptor is a girl under 18 with multiple sclerosis. The sequenced material came from blood. The nucleotide sequence is given as TGTGCCACCAGAAAAGGGGGCGCGTCGGGAGAGACCCAGTACTTC. Translated, it reads CATRKGGASGETQYF.